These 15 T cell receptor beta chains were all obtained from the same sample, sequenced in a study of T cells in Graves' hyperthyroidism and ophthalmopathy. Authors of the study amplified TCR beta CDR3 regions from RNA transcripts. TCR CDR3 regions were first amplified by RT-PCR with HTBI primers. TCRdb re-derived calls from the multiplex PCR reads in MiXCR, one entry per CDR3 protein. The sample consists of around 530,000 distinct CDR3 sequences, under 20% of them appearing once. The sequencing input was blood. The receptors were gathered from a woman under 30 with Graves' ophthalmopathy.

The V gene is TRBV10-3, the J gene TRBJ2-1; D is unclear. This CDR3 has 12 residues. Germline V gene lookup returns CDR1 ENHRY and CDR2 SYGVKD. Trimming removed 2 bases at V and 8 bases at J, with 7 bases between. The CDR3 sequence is CAISEDKDEQFF. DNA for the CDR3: TGTGCCATCAGTGAGGATAAGGATGAGCAGTTCTTC.

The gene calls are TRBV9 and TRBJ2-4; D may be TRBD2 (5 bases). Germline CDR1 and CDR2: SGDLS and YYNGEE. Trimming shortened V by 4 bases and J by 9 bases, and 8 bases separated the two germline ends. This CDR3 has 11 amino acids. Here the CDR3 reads CASSSEGIQYF. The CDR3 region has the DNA TGTGCCAGCAGCTCAGAGGGCATTCAGTACTTC. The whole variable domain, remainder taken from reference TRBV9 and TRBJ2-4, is DSGVTQTPKHLITATGQRVTLRCSPRSGDLSVYWYQQSLDQGLQFLIQYYNGEERAKGNILERFSAQQFPDLHSELNLSSLELGDSALYFCASSSEGIQYFGAGTRLSVL.

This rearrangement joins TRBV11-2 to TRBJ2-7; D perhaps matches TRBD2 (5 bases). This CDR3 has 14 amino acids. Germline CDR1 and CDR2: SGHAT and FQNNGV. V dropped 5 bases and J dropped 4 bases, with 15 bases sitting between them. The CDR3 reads CASSTDYPLYEQYF. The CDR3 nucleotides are TGTGCCAGCAGCACTGACTACCCTTTGTACGAGCAGTACTTC.

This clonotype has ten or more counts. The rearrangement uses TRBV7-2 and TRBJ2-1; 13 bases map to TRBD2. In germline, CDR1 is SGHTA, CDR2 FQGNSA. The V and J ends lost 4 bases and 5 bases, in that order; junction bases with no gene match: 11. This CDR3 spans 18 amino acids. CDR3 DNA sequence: TGTGCCAGCAGCTATCGGACTAGCGGGAGTAATTTCCACAATGAGCAGTTCTTC. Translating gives CASSYRTSGSNFHNEQFF. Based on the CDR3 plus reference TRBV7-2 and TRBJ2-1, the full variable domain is GAGVSQSPSNKVTEKGKDVELRCDPISGHTALYWYRQSLGQGLEFLIYFQGNSAPDKSGLPSDRFSAERTGGSVSTLTIQRTQQEDSAVYLCASSYRTSGSNFHNEQFFGPGTRLTVL.

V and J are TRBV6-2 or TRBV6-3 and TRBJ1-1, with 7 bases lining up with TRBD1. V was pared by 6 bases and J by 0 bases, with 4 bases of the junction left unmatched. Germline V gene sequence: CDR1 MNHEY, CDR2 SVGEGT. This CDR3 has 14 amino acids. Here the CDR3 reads CASSWDRLNTEAFF. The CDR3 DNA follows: TGTGCCAGCAGCTGGGACAGATTGAACACTGAAGCTTTCTTT.

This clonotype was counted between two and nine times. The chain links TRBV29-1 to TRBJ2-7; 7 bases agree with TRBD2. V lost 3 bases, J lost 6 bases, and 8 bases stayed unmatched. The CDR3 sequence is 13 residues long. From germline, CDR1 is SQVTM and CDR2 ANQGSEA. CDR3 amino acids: CSVDSGGIGEQYF. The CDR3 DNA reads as TGCAGCGTTGACTCGGGGGGAATCGGCGAGCAGTACTTC.

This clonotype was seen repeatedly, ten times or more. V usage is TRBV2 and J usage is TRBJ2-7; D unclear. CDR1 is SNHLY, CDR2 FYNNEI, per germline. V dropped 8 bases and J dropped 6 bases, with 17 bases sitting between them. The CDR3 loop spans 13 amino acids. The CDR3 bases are TGTGCCAGCCATAGTAACCTCCGAGGCGAGCAGTACTTC. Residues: CASHSNLRGEQYF. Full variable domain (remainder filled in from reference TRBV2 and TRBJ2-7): EPEVTQTPSHQVTQMGQEVILRCVPISNHLYFYWYRQILGQKVEFLVSFYNNEISEKSEIFDDQFSVERPDGSNFTLKIRSTKLEDSAMYFCASHSNLRGEQYFGPGTRLTVT.

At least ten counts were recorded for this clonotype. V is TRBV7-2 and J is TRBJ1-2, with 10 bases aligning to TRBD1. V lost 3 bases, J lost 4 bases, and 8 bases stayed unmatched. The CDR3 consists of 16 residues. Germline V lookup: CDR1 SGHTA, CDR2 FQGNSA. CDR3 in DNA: TGTGCCAGCAGCTTTCCTCAAAGGACAGGGGGCTATGGCTACACCTTC. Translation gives CASSFPQRTGGYGYTF.

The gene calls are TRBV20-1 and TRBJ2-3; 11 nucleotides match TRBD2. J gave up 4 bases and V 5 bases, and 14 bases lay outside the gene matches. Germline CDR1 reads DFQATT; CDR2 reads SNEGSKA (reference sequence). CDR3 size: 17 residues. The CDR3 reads CSAGVLAGGQPSDTQYF. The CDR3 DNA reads TGCAGTGCTGGGGTTCTAGCGGGGGGCCAACCGTCAGATACGCAGTATTTT.

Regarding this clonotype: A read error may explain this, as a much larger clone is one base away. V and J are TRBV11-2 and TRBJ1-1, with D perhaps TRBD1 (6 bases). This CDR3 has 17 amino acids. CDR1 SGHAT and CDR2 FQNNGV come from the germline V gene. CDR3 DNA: TGTGCCAGCAGCTTCCCTTGGCAGGGACAAGGGTACACTGGAGCTTTCTTT. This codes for CASSFPWQGQGYTGAFF.

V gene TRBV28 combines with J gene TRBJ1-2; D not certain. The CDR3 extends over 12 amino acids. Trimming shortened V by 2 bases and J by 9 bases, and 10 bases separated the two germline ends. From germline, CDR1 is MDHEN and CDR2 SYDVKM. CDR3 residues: CASSLLGSRYTF. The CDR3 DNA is TGTGCCAGCAGTTTACTTGGCTCGCGCTACACCTTC.

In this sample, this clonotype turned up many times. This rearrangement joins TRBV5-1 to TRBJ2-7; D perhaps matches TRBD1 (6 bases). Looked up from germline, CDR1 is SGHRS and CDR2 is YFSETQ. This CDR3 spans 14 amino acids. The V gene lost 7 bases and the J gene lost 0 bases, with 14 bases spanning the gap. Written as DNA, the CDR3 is TGCGCCAGCTACGAGGGGGTGCGCTCCTACGAGCAGTACTTC. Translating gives CASYEGVRSYEQYF.

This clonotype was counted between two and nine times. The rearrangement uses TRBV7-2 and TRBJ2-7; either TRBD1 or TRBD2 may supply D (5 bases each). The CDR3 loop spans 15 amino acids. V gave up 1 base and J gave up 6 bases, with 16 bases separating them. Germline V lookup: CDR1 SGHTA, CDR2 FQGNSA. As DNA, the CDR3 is TGTGCCAGCAGCTTAGAGCTGCTTCCCGGGACCGAGCAGTACTTC. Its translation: CASSLELLPGTEQYF.

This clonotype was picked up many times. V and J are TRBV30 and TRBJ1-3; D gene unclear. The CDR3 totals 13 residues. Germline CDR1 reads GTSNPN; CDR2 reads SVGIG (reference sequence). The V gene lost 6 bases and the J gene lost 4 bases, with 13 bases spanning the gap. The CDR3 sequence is CACARSQGNTIYF. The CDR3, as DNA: TGTGCCTGCGCGCGCAGTCAGGGAAACACCATATATTTT.

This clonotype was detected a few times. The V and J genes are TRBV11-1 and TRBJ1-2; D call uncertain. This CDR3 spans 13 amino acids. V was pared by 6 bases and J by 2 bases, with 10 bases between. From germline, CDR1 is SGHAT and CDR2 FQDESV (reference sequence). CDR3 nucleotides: TGTGCCAGCAGTCCTGGAGTAAACTATGGCTACACCTTC. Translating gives CASSPGVNYGYTF.